This is a list of T cell receptor beta chains from one sample in a study of cytomegalovirus exposure and HLA in healthy donors. The protocol was immunoSEQ multiplex PCR, while the TCRdb copy is restricted to in-frame clones and leaves out a portion. The table records about 200,000 clones, about 80% of them present only once. The material sequenced was PBMCs. These receptors all come from a man aged 25 to 40 in good health and CMV-seronegative. The CDR3 runs from the conserved cysteine through the conserved F or W. D genes are given only for firm matches. Part of the rows lack a size; the others show once, few, many or a class for expanded clones.

CASTLGLAVQETQYF | TGTGCCAGCACCTTGGGACTAGCGGTACAAGAGACCCAGTACTTC | TRBV7-8 | TRBD2 | TRBJ2-5 | -
CSAGTEEAFF | TGCAGCGCTGGGACAGAGGAAGCTTTCTTT | TRBV29-1 | TRBD1 | TRBJ1-1 | once
CASSPEVQGTKNIQYF | TGTGCCAGCTCACCTGAGGTGCAGGGAACCAAAAACATTCAGTACTTC | TRBV18 | - | TRBJ2-4 | -
CASSLATPGLFIF | TGTGCCAGCAGCTTAGCCACTCCGGGACTTTTTATCTTC | TRBV7-2 | - | TRBJ2-7 | -
CASTKGTGGNIQYF | TGTGCCAGCACCAAAGGGACAGGGGGAAACATTCAGTACTTC | TRBV6-5 | TRBD1 | TRBJ2-4 | -
CASSFRTGLETQYF | TGCGCCAGCAGCTTTAGGACAGGGTTAGAGACCCAGTACTTC | TRBV5-1 | TRBD1 | TRBJ2-5 | -
CASSQGYRGRGSNQPQHF | TGTGCCAGCAGCCAGGGCTACAGGGGGCGGGGGAGCAATCAGCCCCAGCATTTT | TRBV4-2 | TRBD1 | TRBJ1-5 | -
CASSRLQGTTEAFF | TGTGCCAGCAGCAGATTACAGGGGACCACTGAAGCTTTCTTT | TRBV7-9 | TRBD1 | TRBJ1-1 | -
CASSPTGNTEAFF | TGTGCCAGCAGCCCGACAGGGAACACTGAAGCTTTCTTT | TRBV28 | - | TRBJ1-1 | -
CASSFREPSGTDTQYF | TGTGCCAGCAGTTTCAGGGAACCTAGTGGGACAGATACGCAGTATTTT | TRBV27 | - | TRBJ2-3 | -
CASRPGGTHYSNQPQHF | TGCGCCAGCAGACCCGGAGGGACCCATTATAGCAATCAGCCCCAGCATTTT | TRBV23-1 | - | TRBJ1-5 | -
CASSEGQDYGYTF | TGCGCCAGCAGCGAGGGACAGGACTATGGCTACACCTTC | TRBV5-1 | TRBD1 | TRBJ1-2 | -
CASSKQGTNEKLFF | TGTGCCAGCAGTAAACAGGGAACTAATGAAAAACTGTTTTTT | TRBV2 | - | TRBJ1-4 | few
CASSYSAGRETQYF | TGTGCCAGCAGTTACTCGGCAGGGCGGGAGACCCAGTACTTC | TRBV6-5 | - | TRBJ2-5 | few
CSVEVGTGGLGGYTF | TGCAGCGTTGAAGTTGGGACAGGAGGTTTAGGTGGCTACACCTTC | TRBV29-1 | TRBD1 | TRBJ1-2 | -
CASSQDLGSYNEQFF | TGCGCCAGCAGCCAAGATCTGGGCAGTTACAATGAGCAGTTCTTC | TRBV4-1 | - | TRBJ2-1 | once
CATLPEGQGYEQYF | TGTGCCACCCTACCAGAGGGACAAGGCTACGAGCAGTACTTC | TRBV21-1 | - | TRBJ2-7 | -
CASSVAGSNQPQHF | TGTGCCAGCAGTGTCGCGGGAAGTAATCAGCCCCAGCATTTT | TRBV2 | - | TRBJ1-5 | -
CASRRSSALSTDTQYF | TGTGCCAGCAGACGTAGCAGTGCCCTGAGCACAGATACGCAGTATTTT | TRBV2 | - | TRBJ2-3 | -
CASSLSGTATNEKLFF | TGTGCCAGCAGCTTGTCGGGAACCGCAACTAATGAAAAACTGTTTTTT | TRBV5-8 | - | TRBJ1-4 | -
CASSKGLAGGDQFF | TGTGCCAGTAGTAAGGGACTAGCGGGAGGAGACCAATTCTTC | TRBV19 | TRBD2 | TRBJ2-1 | -
CASSLPPDRNNEQFF | TGTGCCAGTTCCCTCCCCCCGGACAGAAACAATGAGCAGTTCTTC | TRBV28 | - | TRBJ2-1 | -
CASRQISNQPQHF | TGTGCCAGCAGACAGATTAGCAATCAGCCCCAGCATTTT | TRBV2 | - | TRBJ1-5 | -
CASSVRGQITGELFF | TGTGCCAGCAGCGTAAGGGGGCAGATCACCGGGGAGCTGTTTTTT | TRBV9 | TRBD1 | TRBJ2-2 | -